Listed below are T cell receptor beta chains from one sample, sequenced in a study of T cell repertoires in aging, cancer and after chemotherapy. TCRdb re-called the multiplex PCR reads with MiXCR, one entry per CDR3 protein. The data hold 650 to 900 distinct CDR3 sequences, with 25% to 35% observed a single time. The sequenced sample consisted of blood. The receptors stem from a human donor with a solid tumor. The CDR3 runs from the conserved cysteine through the conserved F or W. A D gene is named only where the DNA matches it firmly. The size entry is marked missing in some rows and otherwise reads once, few, many or a size class.

TGTGCCAGCAGCTTATGGGGACAGGGCTCTAGGGAAAAACTGTTTTTT,CASSLWGQGSREKLFF,TRBD1,medium-sized,TRBJ1-4,TRBV5-6
TGTGCCAGCACACTTAGCGGGGCCCGCACAGATACGCAGTATTTT,CASTLSGARTDTQYF,TRBD2,few,TRBJ2-3,TRBV6-1
TGTGCCAGTTCAGCTCAGGGGATTGAGTACGAGCAGTACTTC,CASSAQGIEYEQYF,-,large,TRBJ2-7,TRBV12-3/TRBV12-4
TGTGCCAGCAGCTGGGAGGGAGGGCCCTACGAGCAGTACTTC,CASSWEGGPYEQYF,TRBD2,large,TRBJ2-7,TRBV5-6
TGTGCCAGCAGCTTGGAACAGGGCGCGAATGAAAAACTGTTTTTT,CASSLEQGANEKLFF,-,large,TRBJ1-4,TRBV5-6
TGCGCCAGCAGCTTGGGGTGGACAGGGGGCGGAGAGACCCAGTACTTC,CASSLGWTGGGETQYF,TRBD1,few,TRBJ2-5,TRBV5-1
TGTGCCAGCAGCGCACACTCAGGGAGGCCCCGGGGGAGAACTGAAGCTTTCTTT,CASSAHSGRPRGRTEAFF,-,few,TRBJ1-1,TRBV7-9
TGTGCCAGCAGTCGAGACAGGGGCTCTTCCTCCTACGAGCAGTACTTC,CASSRDRGSSSYEQYF,TRBD1,large,TRBJ2-7,TRBV7-9
TGTGCCAGTAGTATAAGCAGGGGAGCTAAGCAGTTCTTC,CASSISRGAKQFF,-,-,TRBJ2-1,TRBV19
TGTGCCAGCAGCCAGGAGCACGGCGGGGGGGCCAACGTCCTGACTTTC,CASSQEHGGGANVLTF,-,-,TRBJ2-6,TRBV5-6
TGTGCCATCCGATCTAGCGTCTCTAACTATGGCTACACCTTC,CAIRSSVSNYGYTF,-,-,TRBJ1-2,TRBV10-3
TGTGCCTGGAGTGTACAAGGGTACAATGAGCAGTTCTTC,CAWSVQGYNEQFF,-,-,TRBJ2-1,TRBV30
TGCAGCGTTGTCATGCGAGCTGCCGCGGGTGGCTACACCTTC,CSVVMRAAAGGYTF,-,large,TRBJ1-2,TRBV29-1
TGTGCCAGCAGTCCGGCGACAGGGACCGTTGGCTACACCTTC,CASSPATGTVGYTF,TRBD1,-,TRBJ1-2,TRBV6-5
TGTGCCAGCAGTGGACTAGCGGGGGGGCAAGATACGCAGTATTTT,CASSGLAGGQDTQYF,TRBD2,-,TRBJ2-3,TRBV6-1
TGTGCCAGCAGCGACGAATGGGGGAGAGGTGAAGCTTTCTTT,CASSDEWGRGEAFF,-,-,TRBJ1-1,TRBV9
TGTGCCAGCACCCCAGGGGTAGGGAACACCGGGGAGCTGTTTTTT,CASTPGVGNTGELFF,-,-,TRBJ2-2,TRBV6-5
TGCGCCAGCAGTGAGTCGGGGGGACACGAGCAGTACTTC,CASSESGGHEQYF,-,medium-sized,TRBJ2-7,TRBV10-1